A single sample is the source of the 21 T cell receptor beta chains below, sequenced in a study of blood T cell repertoires in COVID-19. TCRdb's copy holds only in-frame clones and misses some; the assay was immunoSEQ multiplex PCR. The table has 57,000 or so clones, around four fifths seen once; the top ten hold 5% to 5.5%. Input material: peripheral blood. These receptors were obtained from a man in his sixties or seventies with acute or convalescent COVID-19.

This chain joins TRBV18 and TRBJ1-6, with TRBD1 matching 7 bases. The CDR3 loop spans 13 amino acids. The J segment lost 10 bases and the V segment lost 6 bases, leaving 6 bases of the junction unmatched. Germline V gives CDR1 KGHSH, CDR2 LQKENI. The DNA of the CDR3 is TGTGCCAGCTCGCCGGACAGGCAGTCACCCCTCCACTTT. Protein sequence: CASSPDRQSPLHF.

Notes on this clone: Other nucleotide sequences in the sample specify the same CDR3. The chain couples TRBV5-1 to TRBJ2-1; perhaps TRBD1 as D (6 bases). The germline V gene has CDR1 SGHRS and CDR2 YFSETQ. CDR3 size: 13 residues. Trimming stripped 1 base from V and 7 bases from J, with 9 bases between. CDR3 amino acids: CASSLQGINEQFF. The CDR3 nucleotides read TGCGCCAGCAGCTTGCAGGGGATAAATGAGCAGTTCTTC.

The gene calls are TRBV5-1 and TRBJ2-5; no clear D. Trimming pared 0 bases from V and 0 bases from J, leaving 6 bases between. This CDR3 region has 14 residues. CDR1 and CDR2 (germline): SGHRS, YFSETQ. CDR3 sequence (DNA): TGCGCCAGCAGCTTGGCCCAGTACCAAGAGACCCAGTACTTC. Protein: CASSLAQYQETQYF.

The gene calls are TRBV29-1 and TRBJ2-5; D not resolved. V gave up 4 bases and J gave up 4 bases, with 4 bases separating them. CDR3 length: 10 amino acids. Germline values: CDR1 SQVTM, CDR2 ANQGSEA. The DNA for the CDR3 is TGCAGCGTTGCCCTAGAGACCCAGTACTTC. Translating gives CSVALETQYF. The complete variable domain, with remaining parts taken from reference TRBV29-1 and TRBJ2-5, reads SAVISQKPSRDICQRGTSLTIQCQVDSQVTMMFWYRQQPGQSLTLIATANQGSEATYESGFVIDKFPISRPNLTFSTLTVSNMSPEDSSIYLCSVALETQYFGPGTRLLVL.

This clone is a singleton in its sample. The J gene is TRBJ2-7, the V gene TRBV7-6; 9 positions agree with TRBD2. This CDR3 is built from 16 residues. The germline V gene has CDR1 SGHVS and CDR2 FNYEAQ. V lost 2 bases to trimming and J lost 3 bases; unmatched junction nucleotides: 8. CDR3 region: CASSLLAGPRFYEQYF. DNA for the CDR3: TGTGCCAGCAGCTTACTAGCGGGGCCAAGATTCTACGAGCAGTACTTC.

With respect to this clone: An end of the junction differs from the germline gene, which may be a read error. The chain is built from TRBV2 and TRBJ1-6, with 7 bases fitting TRBD1. CDR3 size: 14 residues. Germline V gene sequence: CDR1 SNHLY, CDR2 FYNNEI. This chain's CDR3 is CACTGASNNSPLHF. The DNA for the CDR3 is TGTGCCTGCACAGGGGCCTCCAATAATTCACCCCTCCACTTT.

This clone counts as medium-sized (0.01 to 0.1%). The chain recombines TRBV18 with TRBJ2-7, with D maybe TRBD2 (6 bases). Per germline, CDR1 KGHSH and CDR2 LQKENI. Trimming took off 5 bases at V and 0 bases at J, with 11 bases between the two ends. The CDR3 covers 14 residues. The CDR3 DNA follows: TGTGCCAGCTCAACGGGACTCCTCTCCTACGAGCAGTACTTC. Its protein product is CASSTGLLSYEQYF.

The genes are TRBV5-6 and TRBJ2-1; TRBD1 agrees at 7 bases. The CDR3 is 14 residues long. The V gene end was trimmed by 3 bases and the J gene end by 7 bases; junction bases not matched to a gene: 7. Germline CDR1 SGHDT, CDR2 YYEEEE. CDR3 in amino acids: CASSSETGSNEQFF. The CDR3 DNA reads as TGTGCCAGCAGCTCGGAGACAGGGAGTAATGAGCAGTTCTTC.

The J gene is TRBJ1-4, the V gene TRBV6-5; D perhaps matches TRBD1 (6 bases). V dropped 5 bases and J dropped 0 bases, with 7 bases sitting between them. CDR3 size: 14 residues. Looked up from germline, CDR1 is MNHEY and CDR2 is SVGAGI. The DNA for the CDR3 is TGTGCCAGCAGTCGGACAGCAACTAATGAAAAACTGTTTTTT. Protein: CASSRTATNEKLFF.

This chain joins TRBV28 and TRBJ2-7; D possibly corresponds to TRBD1 (5 bases). The CDR3 covers 14 residues. V was cut by 2 bases and J by 3 bases, with 11 bases left in between. From germline, CDR1 is MDHEN and CDR2 SYDVKM. The CDR3 DNA follows: TGTGCCAGCAGTTTAAGGTTCAGGGTCTACGAGCAGTACTTC. Its translation is CASSLRFRVYEQYF.

CDR3: CASSQGWGASGGYNEQFF. The CDR3, as DNA: TGCGCCAGCAGCCAAGGTTGGGGAGCTAGCGGGGGGTACAATGAGCAGTTCTTC. This chain links TRBV4-1 with TRBJ2-1, with 11 bases lining up with TRBD2. V shed 1 base and J 4 bases; nucleotides not matched to a gene: 9. This CDR3 region has 18 residues. Germline CDR1 is MGHRA and CDR2 is YSYEKL.

This clone was detected once. The chain couples TRBV27 to TRBJ2-3; 13 bases are shared with TRBD2. This CDR3 contains 14 residues. Germline CDR1 reads MNHEY; CDR2 reads SMNVEV (reference sequence). J lost 6 bases, V lost 4 bases, and 1 base had no gene match. CDR3 in DNA: TGTGCCAGCAGTTCGGGACTAGCGGGGGATACGCAGTATTTT. Protein sequence: CASSSGLAGDTQYF.

This clone occurred a few times. The gene calls are TRBV7-2 and TRBJ2-1; 7 bases fit TRBD1. The CDR3 is 17 amino acids. From germline, CDR1 is SGHTA and CDR2 FQGNSA. The V segment lost 5 bases and the J segment 1 base; nucleotides outside the gene matches: 11. Here the CDR3 reads CASSGQGSRGSYNEQFF. The CDR3 nucleotides are TGTGCCAGCAGCGGGCAAGGGTCCAGGGGGTCCTACAATGAGCAGTTCTTC.

The rearrangement links TRBV12-3 or TRBV12-4 to TRBJ2-5; 8 positions match TRBD1. With V trimmed by 6 bases and J by 5 bases, 5 bases remained unmatched. The CDR3 has 13 residues. The CDR3 DNA sequence: TGTGCCAGCAGGCAGGGGGCAGGGGAGACCCAGTACTTC. Encoded protein: CASRQGAGETQYF.

The chain has TRBV5-1 and TRBJ2-5, with D unresolved. V lost 4 bases and J 3 bases, leaving 16 bases between the germline ends. The V gene's germline CDR1 is SGHRS and CDR2 YFSETQ. CDR3 size: 15 residues. CDR3 protein: CASSPPTLTKETQYF. The DNA of the CDR3 is TGCGCCAGCAGCCCTCCGACTTTGACCAAAGAGACCCAGTACTTC.

The chain joins TRBV19 to TRBJ2-7; D possibly corresponds to TRBD2 (6 bases). The CDR3 covers 15 residues. The germline V and J ends were trimmed by 5 bases and 0 bases, with 14 bases remaining between them. Germline CDR1 reads LNHDA; CDR2 reads SQIVND (reference sequence). Written as DNA, the CDR3 is TGTGCCAGTAGTTCCCTAGCGACGAGCTCCTACGAGCAGTACTTC. It codes for CASSSLATSSYEQYF.

The gene calls are TRBV14 and TRBJ2-3; a possible D gene is TRBD2 (6 bases). The V end was cut by 4 bases, the J end by 6 bases, with 11 bases between. The CDR3 has 13 residues. CDR1 is SGHDN, CDR2 FVKESK, per germline. The CDR3 DNA sequence: TGTGCCAGCAGCCGCGGGGATGGGGATACGCAGTATTTT. Translating gives CASSRGDGDTQYF. Looking up the rest from reference TRBV14 and TRBJ2-3 gives the full variable domain: EAGVTQFPSHSVIEKGQTVTLRCDPISGHDNLYWYRRVMGKEIKFLLHFVKESKQDESGMPNNRFLAERTGGTYSTLKVQPAELEDSGVYFCASSRGDGDTQYFGPGTRLTVL.

The chain has TRBV5-1 and TRBJ1-6; D not resolved. Germline assignment: CDR1 SGHRS and CDR2 YFSETQ. The CDR3 has 16 residues. The ends were cut back, 0 bases at V and 6 bases at J, with 13 bases in the middle. The CDR3 nucleotides are TGCGCCAGCAGCTTGGACGAAGGAGAGTCTAATTCACCCCTCCACTTT. Translating it yields CASSLDEGESNSPLHF. Full variable domain (rest looked up from reference TRBV5-1 and TRBJ1-6): KAGVTQTPRYLIKTRGQQVTLSCSPISGHRSVSWYQQTPGQGLQFLFEYFSETQRNKGNFPGRFSGRQFSNSRSEMNVSTLELGDSALYLCASSLDEGESNSPLHFGNGTRLTVT.

The chain links TRBV7-2 to TRBJ1-6, with D possibly being TRBD1 (6 bases). V lost 1 base to trimming and J lost 5 bases, with 9 bases between them. This CDR3 comprises 15 residues. Per the germline V gene, CDR1 is SGHTA and CDR2 is FQGNSA. CDR3 sequence: CASSLEGVDNSPLHF. For the CDR3, the DNA is TGTGCCAGCAGCTTAGAGGGGGTGGATAATTCACCCCTCCACTTT.

The chain's CDR3 is CASSLVPSLNEQYF. The CDR3 bases are TGCGCCAGCAGCTTGGTCCCCTCTCTAAACGAGCAGTACTTC. V gene TRBV5-1 combines with J gene TRBJ2-7; D not certain. With 0 bases removed from V and 5 bases from J, the gap between germline ends came to 12 bases. The CDR3 totals 14 residues. CDR1 and CDR2 from the germline V gene are SGHRS and YFSETQ.

V and J are TRBV20-1 and TRBJ2-2; D is ambiguous. This CDR3 is 11 amino acids long. Trimming took off 5 bases at V and 7 bases at J, with 8 bases between the two ends. Germline CDR1 reads DFQATT; CDR2 reads SNEGSKA (reference sequence). The CDR3 nucleotides are TGCAGTGCTTTACTTGGCGGGGAGCTGTTTTTT. Translating it yields CSALLGGELFF.